What follows are 18 T cell receptor beta chains derived from one specimen sequenced in a study of CD8 T cells in Susac syndrome. RNA, at roughly 0.45 to 1 ug, was reverse transcribed with random hexamers. Each CDR3 protein is one row after TCRdb ran MiXCR on the immunoSEQ multiplex PCR reads. The sample lists about 73,000 distinct CDR3 sequences, about 95% occurring once. The sample taken for sequencing was CD8+ T cells from PBMCs. The receptors originated from a human donor with multiple sclerosis.

CDR3 in DNA: TGTGCCAGCAGCCTTACTCTTGGACCGAGCTCTGGGGCCAACGTCCTGACTTTC. Amino acid sequence: CASSLTLGPSSGANVLTF. The chain links TRBV7-8 to TRBJ2-6, with D unclear. Trimming took off 5 bases at V and 0 bases at J, with 17 bases between the two ends. In germline, CDR1 is SGHVS, CDR2 FQNEAQ. CDR3 length equals 18 residues.

The chain couples TRBV7-6 to TRBJ2-3; 7 bases match TRBD2. J gave up 2 bases and V 1 base, and 6 bases lay outside the gene matches. Germline V gene sequence: CDR1 SGHVS, CDR2 FNYEAQ. The CDR3 has 16 residues. CDR3 protein: CASSLGVAGNTDTQYF. Written as DNA, the CDR3 is TGTGCCAGCAGCTTAGGGGTAGCGGGCAACACAGATACGCAGTATTTT.

V usage is TRBV15 and J usage is TRBJ1-4; no definite D call. This CDR3 has 17 residues. The germline V gene has CDR1 LNHNV and CDR2 YYDKDF (reference sequence). V was clipped by 0 bases and J by 0 bases, with 11 bases between them. Here the CDR3 reads CATSREGGIPTNEKLFF. The CDR3 bases are TGTGCCACCAGCAGAGAAGGAGGGATCCCAACTAATGAAAAACTGTTTTTT.

The CDR3 DNA follows: TGCGCCAGCAGCCCAGGGGTTCTAAACGAGCAGTACTTC. Its translation is CASSPGVLNEQYF. The chain carries TRBV5-1 and TRBJ2-7, with D possibly being TRBD1 (6 bases). The CDR3 has 13 amino acids. The germline CDR1 and CDR2 sequences are SGHRS and YFSETQ. V lost 4 bases, J lost 5 bases, and 13 bases lay in between.

The rearrangement links TRBV29-1 to TRBJ2-5, with 12 positions matching TRBD2. This CDR3 spans 19 amino acids. The V gene end was trimmed by 0 bases and the J gene end by 1 base; junction bases not matched to a gene: 12. Germline loops: CDR1 SQVTM, CDR2 ANQGSEA. The DNA for the CDR3 is TGCAGCGTTGAAGATACCGCTCTAGCGGGAGGGCCCTCCCAAGAGACCCAGTACTTC. This gives the protein CSVEDTALAGGPSQETQYF.

V usage is TRBV7-2 and J usage is TRBJ2-7; possible D gene TRBD2, 6 bases. The ends were cut back, 5 bases at V and 0 bases at J, with 14 bases in the middle. The CDR3 is made up of 15 amino acids. From germline, CDR1 is SGHTA and CDR2 FQGNSA. CDR3 DNA sequence: TGTGCCAGCAGCCTTAGCGGCCTCACCTCCTACGAGCAGTACTTC. Protein: CASSLSGLTSYEQYF.

The chain recombines TRBV27 with TRBJ1-2, with 7 bases matching TRBD1. Unmatched junction bases numbered 9, after V lost 7 bases and J lost 1 base. This CDR3 is built from 15 residues. Germline values: CDR1 MNHEY, CDR2 SMNVEV (reference sequence). In DNA form, the CDR3 reads TGTGCCAGCACCACAAGAGACAGGGATAACTATGGCTACACCTTC. Encoded protein: CASTTRDRDNYGYTF.

The rearrangement joins TRBV27 to TRBJ2-1; tentatively, D is TRBD2 (7 bases). The V gene's germline CDR1 is MNHEY and CDR2 SMNVEV (reference sequence). The CDR3 has 16 amino acids. The V gene lost 4 bases and the J gene lost 4 bases, with 17 bases spanning the gap. CDR3 coding DNA: TGTGCCAGCAGTTATATGCGGGGGCTGAGGTACAATGAGCAGTTCTTC. Translation gives CASSYMRGLRYNEQFF.

The V gene is TRBV7-9, the J gene TRBJ2-7, with a tentative D call TRBD2 (5 bases). Germline values: CDR1 SEHNR, CDR2 FQNEAQ (reference sequence). Trimming removed 5 bases at V and 6 bases at J, with 14 bases between. The CDR3 loop spans 13 amino acids. The CDR3 reads CASSQFPAAEQYF. The CDR3 DNA reads TGTGCCAGCAGCCAATTTCCAGCGGCCGAGCAGTACTTC.

This chain connects TRBV29-1 to TRBJ2-7; TRBD2 agrees at 14 bases. Trimming removed 3 bases from V and 3 bases from J; junction bases left unmatched: 7. Germline CDR1 is SQVTM and CDR2 is ANQGSEA. This CDR3 is built from 16 residues. This chain's CDR3 is CSVEGLAGAGNYEQYF. The CDR3 DNA follows: TGCAGCGTTGAGGGACTAGCGGGAGCGGGCAACTACGAGCAGTACTTC.

The chain joins TRBV30 to TRBJ2-1; D might be TRBD1 or TRBD2, each matching 5 bases. The V and J ends lost 0 bases and 9 bases respectively, with 12 bases between them. From germline, CDR1 is GTSNPN and CDR2 SVGIG (reference sequence). The CDR3 consists of 13 residues. CDR3 bases: TGTGCCTGGAGTGTACTCGAGAGGGGTGAGCAGTTCTTC. Amino acids: CAWSVLERGEQFF.

This chain uses TRBV27 with TRBJ2-1; D perhaps matches TRBD1 (6 bases). Trimming cost V 9 bases and J 4 bases, with 16 bases left between them. This CDR3 region has 14 residues. CDR1 is MNHEY, CDR2 SMNVEV, per germline (reference sequence). Written as DNA, the CDR3 is TGTGCCAGTCCTAGGGGGAGTTGGTACAATGAGCAGTTCTTC. It translates to CASPRGSWYNEQFF.

The chain links TRBV25-1 to TRBJ1-2; D is possibly TRBD1 (5 bases). V was cut by 2 bases and J by 6 bases, with 7 bases left in between. Per the germline V gene, CDR1 is MGHDK and CDR2 is SYGVNS. CDR3 length: 12 amino acids. CDR3 in amino acids: CASSEQGDGYTF. The CDR3, as DNA: TGTGCCAGCAGTGAACAGGGCGATGGCTACACCTTC.

The chain has TRBV20-1 and TRBJ1-1, with D uncertain. CDR3 length: 14 residues. Germline V gene data show CDR1 as DFQATT and CDR2 as SNEGSKA (reference sequence). V was cut by 3 bases and J by 6 bases, with 17 bases left in between. The CDR3 nucleotides read TGCAGTGCTAGTACCTCCGGTGGGTGGGCTGAAGCTTTCTTT. It yields the protein CSASTSGGWAEAFF.

The CDR3 DNA follows: TGCAGTGCTAGTCCCACAGGGACTGAAGCTTTCTTT. It yields the protein CSASPTGTEAFF. The J gene is TRBJ1-1, the V gene TRBV20-1; possibly TRBD1 for D (6 bases). Germline CDR1 is DFQATT and CDR2 is SNEGSKA (reference sequence). The CDR3 has 12 amino acids. V lost 3 bases and J 5 bases, leaving 10 bases between the germline ends.

The CDR3 DNA follows: TGTGCCAGCAGCGTAGATCCAGGGGCGCAGGTTGGCTACACCTTC. This translates into CASSVDPGAQVGYTF. The chain recombines TRBV9 with TRBJ1-2; the D gene is possibly TRBD1 (6 bases). With 0 bases removed from V and 7 bases from J, the gap between germline ends came to 16 bases. Germline V gives CDR1 SGDLS, CDR2 YYNGEE. This CDR3 spans 15 amino acids.

The CDR3 reads CASSLTGPSYNEQFF. In DNA form, the CDR3 reads TGTGCCAGTAGTTTAACAGGGCCCTCCTACAATGAGCAGTTCTTC. The chain combines TRBV19 with TRBJ2-1; TRBD1 is a possible D gene (6 bases). Germline V gene sequence: CDR1 LNHDA, CDR2 SQIVND (reference sequence). The V end lost 5 bases, the J end lost 0 bases, and 11 bases lay between the germline ends. The CDR3 extends over 15 amino acids. The whole variable domain, remainder taken from reference TRBV19 and TRBJ2-1, is DGGITQSPKYLFRKEGQNVTLSCEQNLNHDAMYWYRQDPGQGLRLIYYSQIVNDFQKGDIAEGYSVSREKKESFPLTVTSAQKNPTAFYLCASSLTGPSYNEQFFGPGTRLTVL.

CDR3: CASGQYSGGGSYEQYF. The DNA for the CDR3 is TGTGCTAGTGGCCAATACTCAGGGGGAGGGTCCTACGAGCAGTACTTC. This chain connects TRBV12-5 to TRBJ2-7; D is possibly TRBD1 or TRBD2 (7 bases each). CDR3 length equals 16 residues. V dropped 6 bases and J dropped 1 base, with 19 bases sitting between them. Germline V gene sequence: CDR1 LGHNT, CDR2 FRNRAP. Complete variable domain (other parts from reference TRBV12-5 and TRBJ2-7): DARVTQTPRHKVTEMGQEVTMRCQPILGHNTVFWYRQTMMQGLELLAYFRNRAPLDDSGMPKDRFSAEMPDATLATLKIQPSEPRDSAVYFCASGQYSGGGSYEQYFGPGTRLTVT.